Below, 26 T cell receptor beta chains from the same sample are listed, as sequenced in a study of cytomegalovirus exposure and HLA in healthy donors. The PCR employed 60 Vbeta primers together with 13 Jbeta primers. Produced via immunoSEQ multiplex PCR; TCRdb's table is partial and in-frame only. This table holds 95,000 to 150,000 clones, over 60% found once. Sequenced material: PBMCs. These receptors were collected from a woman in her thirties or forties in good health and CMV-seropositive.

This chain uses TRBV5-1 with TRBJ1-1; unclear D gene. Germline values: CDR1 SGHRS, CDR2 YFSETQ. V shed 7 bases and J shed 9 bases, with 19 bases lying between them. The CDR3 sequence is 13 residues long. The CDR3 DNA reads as TGCGCCAGCTCCCTCGAGGACTCACGAAAAGCTTTCTTT. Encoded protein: CASSLEDSRKAFF.

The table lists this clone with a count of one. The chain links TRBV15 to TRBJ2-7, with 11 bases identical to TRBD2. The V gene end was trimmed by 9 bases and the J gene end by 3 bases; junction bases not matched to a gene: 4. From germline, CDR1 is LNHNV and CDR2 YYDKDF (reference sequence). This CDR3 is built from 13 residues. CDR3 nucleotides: TGTGCCACTACTAGCGGGAGCGGCTACGAGCAGTACTTC. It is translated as CATTSGSGYEQYF.

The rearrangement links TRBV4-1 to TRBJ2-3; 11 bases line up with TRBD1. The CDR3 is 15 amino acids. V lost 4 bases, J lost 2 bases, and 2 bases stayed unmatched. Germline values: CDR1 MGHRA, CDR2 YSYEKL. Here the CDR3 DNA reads TGCGCCAGCAGCCCAGGACAGGGGGCCACAGATACGCAGTATTTT. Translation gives CASSPGQGATDTQYF.

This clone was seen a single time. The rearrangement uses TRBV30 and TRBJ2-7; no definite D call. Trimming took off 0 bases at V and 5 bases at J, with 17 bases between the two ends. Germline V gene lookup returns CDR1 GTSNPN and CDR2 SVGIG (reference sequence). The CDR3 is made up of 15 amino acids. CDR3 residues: CAWSVDIYLRHEQYF. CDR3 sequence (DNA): TGTGCCTGGAGTGTAGACATCTACTTGCGCCACGAGCAGTACTTC.

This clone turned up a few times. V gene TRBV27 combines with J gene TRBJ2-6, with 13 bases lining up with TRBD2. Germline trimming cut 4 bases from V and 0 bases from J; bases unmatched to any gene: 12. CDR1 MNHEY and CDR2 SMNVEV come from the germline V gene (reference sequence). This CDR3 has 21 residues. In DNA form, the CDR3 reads TGTGCCAGCAGTTCACTTCCACTAGCGGGAGGGTTCAGCTCTGGGGCCAACGTCCTGACTTTC. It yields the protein CASSSLPLAGGFSSGANVLTF.

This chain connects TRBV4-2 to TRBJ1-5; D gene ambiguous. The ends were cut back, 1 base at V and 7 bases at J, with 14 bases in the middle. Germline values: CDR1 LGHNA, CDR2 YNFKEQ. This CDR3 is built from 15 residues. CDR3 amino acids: CASSQVPENSQPQHF. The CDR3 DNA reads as TGTGCCAGCAGCCAAGTTCCCGAGAATAGCCAGCCCCAGCATTTT.

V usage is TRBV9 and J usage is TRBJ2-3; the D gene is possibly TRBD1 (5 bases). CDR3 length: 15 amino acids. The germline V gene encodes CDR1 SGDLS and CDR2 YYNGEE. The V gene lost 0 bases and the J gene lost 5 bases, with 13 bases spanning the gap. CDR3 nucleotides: TGTGCCAGCAGCGTAGAAGGGCAGGGAAGAGATACGCAGTATTTT. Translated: CASSVEGQGRDTQYF.

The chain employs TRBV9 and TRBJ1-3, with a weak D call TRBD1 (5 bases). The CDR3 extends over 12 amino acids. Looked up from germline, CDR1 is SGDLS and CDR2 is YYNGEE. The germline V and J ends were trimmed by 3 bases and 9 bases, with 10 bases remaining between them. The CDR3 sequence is CASSGQGGTIYF. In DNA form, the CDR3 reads TGTGCCAGCAGCGGCCAGGGAGGCACCATATATTTT.

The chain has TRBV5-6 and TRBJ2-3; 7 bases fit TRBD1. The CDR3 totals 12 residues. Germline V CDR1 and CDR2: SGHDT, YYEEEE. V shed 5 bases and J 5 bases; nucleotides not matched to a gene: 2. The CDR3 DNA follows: TGTGCCAGCAGTTACAGGGGAGATACGCAGTATTTT. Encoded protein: CASSYRGDTQYF.

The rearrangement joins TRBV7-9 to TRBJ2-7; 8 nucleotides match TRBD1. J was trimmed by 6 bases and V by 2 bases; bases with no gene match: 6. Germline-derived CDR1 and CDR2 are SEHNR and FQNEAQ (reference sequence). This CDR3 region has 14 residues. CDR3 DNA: TGTGCCAGCAGCTTACCCAGGGGGCGGGGCGAGCAGTACTTC. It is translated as CASSLPRGRGEQYF.

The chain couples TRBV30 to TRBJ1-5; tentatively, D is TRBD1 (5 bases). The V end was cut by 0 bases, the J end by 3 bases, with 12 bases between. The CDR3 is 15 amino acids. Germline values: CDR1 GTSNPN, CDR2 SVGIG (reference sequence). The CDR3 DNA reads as TGTGCCTGGAGTGTACGGGGGGGGTTCAATCAGCCCCAGCATTTT. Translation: CAWSVRGGFNQPQHF.

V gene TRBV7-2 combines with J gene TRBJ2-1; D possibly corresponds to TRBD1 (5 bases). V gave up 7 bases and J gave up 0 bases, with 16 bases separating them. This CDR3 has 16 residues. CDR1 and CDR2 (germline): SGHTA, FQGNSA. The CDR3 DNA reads TGTGCCAGCACCGAAGGGGCCGGCAGCTCCTACAATGAGCAGTTCTTC. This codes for CASTEGAGSSYNEQFF.

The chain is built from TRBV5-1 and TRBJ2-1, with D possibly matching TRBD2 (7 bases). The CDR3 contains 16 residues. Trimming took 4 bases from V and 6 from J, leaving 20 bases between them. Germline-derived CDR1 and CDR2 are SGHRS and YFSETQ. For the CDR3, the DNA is TGCGCCAGCAGCCCGCTGTCGGGGGGCTCACTCAATGAGCAGTTCTTC. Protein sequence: CASSPLSGGSLNEQFF.

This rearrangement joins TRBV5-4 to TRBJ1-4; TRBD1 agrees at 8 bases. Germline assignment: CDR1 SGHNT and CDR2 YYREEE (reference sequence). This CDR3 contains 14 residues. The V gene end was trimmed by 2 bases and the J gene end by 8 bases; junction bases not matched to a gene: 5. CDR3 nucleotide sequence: TGTGCCAGCAGCTTAGGGACAGGCGGGGAAAAACTGTTTTTT. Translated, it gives CASSLGTGGEKLFF.

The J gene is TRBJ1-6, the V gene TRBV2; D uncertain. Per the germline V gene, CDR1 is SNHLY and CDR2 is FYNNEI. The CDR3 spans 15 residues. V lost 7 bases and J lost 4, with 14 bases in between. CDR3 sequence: CASTSPADYNSPLHF. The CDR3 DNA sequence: TGTGCCAGCACCTCCCCTGCGGATTATAATTCACCCCTCCACTTT.

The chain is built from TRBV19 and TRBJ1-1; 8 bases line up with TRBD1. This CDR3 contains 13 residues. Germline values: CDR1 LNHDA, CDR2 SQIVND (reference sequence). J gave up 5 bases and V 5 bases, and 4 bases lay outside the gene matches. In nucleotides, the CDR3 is TGTGCCAGTAGTCAGGGGGCTCTTACTGAAGCTTTCTTT. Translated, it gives CASSQGALTEAFF.

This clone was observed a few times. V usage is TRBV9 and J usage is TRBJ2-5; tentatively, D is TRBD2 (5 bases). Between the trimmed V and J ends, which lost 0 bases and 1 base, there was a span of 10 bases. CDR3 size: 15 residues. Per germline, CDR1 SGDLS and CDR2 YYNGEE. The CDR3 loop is CASSVAPRAQETQYF. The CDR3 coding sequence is TGTGCCAGCAGCGTAGCTCCGCGGGCCCAAGAGACCCAGTACTTC.

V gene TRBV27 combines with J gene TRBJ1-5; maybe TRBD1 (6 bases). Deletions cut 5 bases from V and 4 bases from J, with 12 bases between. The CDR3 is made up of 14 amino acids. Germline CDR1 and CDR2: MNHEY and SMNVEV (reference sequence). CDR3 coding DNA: TGTGCCAGCAGTCCCTGGACAGTTAATCAGCCCCAGCATTTT. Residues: CASSPWTVNQPQHF.

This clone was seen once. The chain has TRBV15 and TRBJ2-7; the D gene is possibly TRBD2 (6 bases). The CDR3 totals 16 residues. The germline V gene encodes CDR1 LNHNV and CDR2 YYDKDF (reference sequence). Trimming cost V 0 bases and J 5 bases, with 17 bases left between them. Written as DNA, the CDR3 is TGTGCCACCAGCAGAGATGAGTGGGCGGGGAACCACGAGCAGTACTTC. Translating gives CATSRDEWAGNHEQYF.

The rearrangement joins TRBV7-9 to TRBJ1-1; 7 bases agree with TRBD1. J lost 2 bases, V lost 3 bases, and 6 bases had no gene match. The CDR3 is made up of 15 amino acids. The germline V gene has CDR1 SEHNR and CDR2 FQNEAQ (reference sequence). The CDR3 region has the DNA TGTGCCAGCAGCTTTCGGGCAGGGGGAAACACTGAAGCTTTCTTT. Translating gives CASSFRAGGNTEAFF.

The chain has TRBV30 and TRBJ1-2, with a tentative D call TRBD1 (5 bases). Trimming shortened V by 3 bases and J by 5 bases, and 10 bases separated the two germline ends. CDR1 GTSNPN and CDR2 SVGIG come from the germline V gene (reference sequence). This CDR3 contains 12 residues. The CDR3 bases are TGTGCCTGGAGCGGGGGGGTTTATGGCTACACCTTC. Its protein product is CAWSGGVYGYTF. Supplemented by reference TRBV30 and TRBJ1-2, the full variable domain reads SQTIHQWPATLVQPVGSPLSLECTVEGTSNPNLYWYRQAAGRGLQLLFYSVGIGQISSEVPQNLSASRPQDRQFILSSKKLLLSDSGFYLCAWSGGVYGYTFGSGTRLTVV.

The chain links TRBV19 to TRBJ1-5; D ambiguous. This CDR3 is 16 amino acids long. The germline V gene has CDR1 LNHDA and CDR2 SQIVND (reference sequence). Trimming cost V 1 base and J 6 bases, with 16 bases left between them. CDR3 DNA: TGTGCCAGTAGTATAGGGGGAGGATCCTTTAGTCAGCCCCAGCATTTT. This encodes CASSIGGGSFSQPQHF.

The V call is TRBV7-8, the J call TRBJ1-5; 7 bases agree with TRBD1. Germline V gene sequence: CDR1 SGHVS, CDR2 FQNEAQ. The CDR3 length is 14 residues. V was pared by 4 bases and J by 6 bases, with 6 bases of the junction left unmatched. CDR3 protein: CASSSGGAGQPQHF. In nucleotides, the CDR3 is TGTGCCAGCAGCTCAGGGGGTGCAGGTCAGCCCCAGCATTTT.

As DNA, the CDR3 is TGCGCCAGCAGTGCAAACTTTGAGTACCAAGAGACCCAGTACTTC. Its translation is CASSANFEYQETQYF. The chain carries TRBV10-2 and TRBJ2-5, with unresolved D. The germline gives CDR1 WSHSY, CDR2 SAAADI. The CDR3 has 15 residues. Trimming stripped 4 bases from V and 0 bases from J, with 12 bases between.

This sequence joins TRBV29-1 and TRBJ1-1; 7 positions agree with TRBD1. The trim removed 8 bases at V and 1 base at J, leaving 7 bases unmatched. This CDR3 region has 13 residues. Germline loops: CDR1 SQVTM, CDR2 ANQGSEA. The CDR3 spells CSHRGPGNTEAFF. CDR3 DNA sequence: TGCAGCCACAGGGGTCCGGGGAACACTGAAGCTTTCTTT.

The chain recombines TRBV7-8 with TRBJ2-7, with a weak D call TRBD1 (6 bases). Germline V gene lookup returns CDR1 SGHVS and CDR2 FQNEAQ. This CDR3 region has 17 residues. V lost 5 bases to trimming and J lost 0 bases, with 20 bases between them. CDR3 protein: CASSPLSGTSSSYEQYF. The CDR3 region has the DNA TGTGCCAGCAGCCCGCTGTCCGGGACATCTAGCTCCTACGAGCAGTACTTC.